The 25 T cell receptor beta chains below were found in one sample sequenced in a study of blood T cell repertoires in COVID-19. Using immunoSEQ multiplex PCR, the repertoire was profiled, and TCRdb retains in-frame clones only, with some absent. The sample consists of about 310,000 clones, 87% of them appearing once. Input material: peripheral blood. The receptors shown here come from a woman aged 45-65 years who had recovered from COVID-19.

The rearrangement links TRBV7-9 to TRBJ1-2; TRBD1 matches 8 bases. V lost 5 bases to trimming and J lost 6 bases; unmatched junction nucleotides: 5. Germline CDR1 reads SEHNR; CDR2 reads FQNEAQ (reference sequence). This CDR3 spans 13 amino acids. The CDR3 DNA follows: TGTGCCAGCAGCCCTCCAGGGGGCGATGGCTACACCTTC. It translates to CASSPPGGDGYTF.

V usage is TRBV11-2 and J usage is TRBJ2-7; D unclear. CDR3 length: 12 residues. V lost 5 bases to trimming and J lost 1 base, with 6 bases between them. Per germline, CDR1 SGHAT and CDR2 FQNNGV. CDR3 coding DNA: TGTGCCAGCAGCCCCACTTCCTACGAGCAGTACTTC. It is translated as CASSPTSYEQYF.

This rearrangement joins TRBV25-1 to TRBJ2-1; 9 bases line up with TRBD1. The CDR3 length is 15 residues. J lost 5 bases, V lost 4 bases, and 6 bases had no gene match. The germline V gene encodes CDR1 MGHDK and CDR2 SYGVNS. DNA of the CDR3: TGTGCCAGCAGTGGATGGACAGGGGTCGACAATGAGCAGTTCTTC. Protein: CASSGWTGVDNEQFF.

V gene TRBV5-4 combines with J gene TRBJ2-2, with D tentatively TRBD2 (6 bases). CDR3 size: 13 residues. V lost 4 bases and J lost 6, with 10 bases in between. Per germline, CDR1 SGHNT and CDR2 YYREEE (reference sequence). CDR3 sequence (DNA): TGTGCCAGCAGCCGCCCGGGGGCCGGGGAGCTGTTTTTT. This sequence encodes CASSRPGAGELFF.

The chain joins TRBV6-2 or TRBV6-3 to TRBJ2-7; TRBD2 might be the D (7 bases). Trimming shortened V by 3 bases and J by 7 bases, and 13 bases separated the two germline ends. Germline CDR1 is MNHEY and CDR2 is SVGEGT. The CDR3 is made up of 13 amino acids. The CDR3 protein is CASSYRGAFEQYF. CDR3 DNA sequence: TGTGCCAGCAGTTATCGGGGGGCGTTTGAGCAGTACTTC.

This chain connects TRBV5-6 to TRBJ1-1, with D hard to call. Germline lookup yields CDR1 SGHDT and CDR2 YYEEEE. V was shortened by 1 base and J by 0 bases, with 10 bases between the two germline ends. The CDR3 covers 15 residues. The DNA of the CDR3 is TGTGCCAGCAGCTTGACAGTCAAAATGAACACTGAAGCTTTCTTT. It translates to CASSLTVKMNTEAFF.

This chain joins TRBV5-1 and TRBJ2-1; perhaps TRBD2 as D (5 bases). The CDR3 has 14 amino acids. Germline-derived CDR1 and CDR2 are SGHRS and YFSETQ. Trimming stripped 0 bases from V and 8 bases from J, with 12 bases between. The CDR3 DNA reads as TGCGCCAGCAGCTTGGGCAGCAGCGGCGATGAGCAGTTCTTC. It is translated as CASSLGSSGDEQFF. The whole variable domain, remainder taken from reference TRBV5-1 and TRBJ2-1, is KAGVTQTPRYLIKTRGQQVTLSCSPISGHRSVSWYQQTPGQGLQFLFEYFSETQRNKGNFPGRFSGRQFSNSRSEMNVSTLELGDSALYLCASSLGSSGDEQFFGPGTRLTVL.

This clone was picked up one time. V is TRBV19 and J is TRBJ2-5; maybe TRBD1 (6 bases). V was cut by 3 bases and J by 4 bases, with 12 bases left in between. From germline, CDR1 is LNHDA and CDR2 SQIVND (reference sequence). This CDR3 is 14 amino acids long. The CDR3 loop reads CASSILGAAETQYF. Written as DNA, the CDR3 is TGTGCCAGTAGTATTCTGGGGGCGGCAGAGACCCAGTACTTC.

The rearrangement uses TRBV9 and TRBJ2-3, with D possibly TRBD2 on 6 matching bases. The CDR3 is 16 residues long. V was pared by 2 bases and J by 0 bases, with 13 bases between. Germline V lookup: CDR1 SGDLS, CDR2 YYNGEE. DNA for the CDR3: TGTGCCAGCAGCGTCTATCGGGAGCCAAGCACAGATACGCAGTATTTT. The encoded protein is CASSVYREPSTDTQYF. Complete variable domain (other parts from reference TRBV9 and TRBJ2-3): DSGVTQTPKHLITATGQRVTLRCSPRSGDLSVYWYQQSLDQGLQFLIQYYNGEERAKGNILERFSAQQFPDLHSELNLSSLELGDSALYFCASSVYREPSTDTQYFGPGTRLTVL.

The rearrangement links TRBV6-1 to TRBJ2-7; 7 bases fit TRBD2. The CDR3 is 14 residues long. With 0 bases clipped from V and 3 bases from J, the junction kept 2 bases outside the gene matches. Per the germline V gene, CDR1 is MNHNS and CDR2 is SASEGT. The CDR3 loop is CASSEAGGIYEQYF. In nucleotides, the CDR3 is TGTGCCAGCAGTGAAGCGGGGGGGATCTACGAGCAGTACTTC.

The rearrangement links TRBV27 to TRBJ2-5; 8 bases agree with TRBD1. CDR3 length: 14 amino acids. The J segment lost 5 bases and the V segment lost 6 bases, leaving 8 bases of the junction unmatched. Looked up from germline, CDR1 is MNHEY and CDR2 is SMNVEV (reference sequence). The CDR3 sequence: CASSPRTGWETQYF. The CDR3 coding sequence is TGTGCCAGCAGCCCCCGGACAGGGTGGGAGACCCAGTACTTC.

V and J are TRBV7-2 and TRBJ2-3; possibly TRBD2 for D (6 bases). V shed 5 bases and J shed 4 bases, with 16 bases lying between them. This CDR3 is built from 15 residues. Germline CDR1 SGHTA, CDR2 FQGNSA. CDR3 nucleotides: TGTGCCAGCAGCCTGCGGGGCCGCGGGGCAGATACGCAGTATTTT. Encoded protein: CASSLRGRGADTQYF.

In this sample, this clone turned up a few times. V gene TRBV27 combines with J gene TRBJ1-4; D is unclear. The length of the CDR3 is 14 residues. The germline CDR1 and CDR2 sequences are MNHEY and SMNVEV (reference sequence). The V end lost 6 bases, the J end lost 3 bases, and 11 bases lay between the germline ends. CDR3 sequence (DNA): TGTGCCAGCAGCGCACGCAGATCTAATGAAAAACTGTTTTTT. Its translation is CASSARRSNEKLFF. Using reference TRBV27 and TRBJ1-4 for the parts outside the CDR3, the full variable domain is EAQVTQNPRYLITVTGKKLTVTCSQNMNHEYMSWYRQDPGLGLRQIYYSMNVEVTDKGDVPEGYKVSRKEKRNFPLILESPSPNQTSLYFCASSARRSNEKLFFGSGTQLSVL.

This clone was seen repeatedly, ten times or more. The chain couples TRBV7-8 to TRBJ2-7; a possible D gene is TRBD1 (6 bases). V was pared by 5 bases and J by 3 bases, with 11 bases between. CDR1 is SGHVS, CDR2 FQNEAQ, per germline. This CDR3 contains 13 residues. CDR3 DNA sequence: TGTGCCAGCAGCGGGGCAGGGGTCTACGAGCAGTACTTC. Protein product: CASSGAGVYEQYF. The variable domain in full, with the rest retrieved from reference TRBV7-8 and TRBJ2-7, is GAGVSQSPRYKVAKRGQDVALRCDPISGHVSLFWYQQALGQGPEFLTYFQNEAQLDKSGLPSDRFFAERPEGSVSTLKIQRTQQEDSAVYLCASSGAGVYEQYFGPGTRLTVT.

In its sample, this clone was seen once. The rearrangement joins TRBV24-1 to TRBJ2-3, with 7 bases lining up with TRBD1. The V and J ends lost 9 bases and 2 bases, in that order; junction bases with no gene match: 4. In germline, CDR1 is KGHDR, CDR2 SFDVKD. CDR3 length: 13 amino acids. In nucleotides, the CDR3 is TGTGCCACCGAGGGACAGAACACAGATACGCAGTATTTT. This gives the protein CATEGQNTDTQYF.

The rearrangement joins TRBV19 to TRBJ2-7; D is possibly TRBD1 (6 bases). The CDR3 is made up of 13 amino acids. The germline V gene encodes CDR1 LNHDA and CDR2 SQIVND (reference sequence). Trimming took off 5 bases at V and 6 bases at J, with 14 bases between the two ends. The CDR3 DNA sequence: TGTGCCAGTAGTCCTTACCAGGGGACCGAGCAGTACTTC. Translated: CASSPYQGTEQYF.

The chain couples TRBV28 to TRBJ1-1; no clear D. Germline CDR1 reads MDHEN; CDR2 reads SYDVKM. Deletions cut 3 bases from V and 2 bases from J, with 22 bases between. This CDR3 spans 18 amino acids. The chain's CDR3 is CASSFQGRSSGYNTEAFF. The CDR3, as DNA: TGTGCCAGCAGTTTCCAAGGGAGGAGCTCGGGGTATAACACTGAAGCTTTCTTT.

The V and J genes are TRBV5-6 and TRBJ2-7, with 8 bases aligning to TRBD1. Germline assignment: CDR1 SGHDT and CDR2 YYEEEE. Germline trimming cut 3 bases from V and 7 bases from J; bases unmatched to any gene: 6. The CDR3 runs 13 residues. The CDR3 loop is CASSSRTGREQYF. CDR3 bases: TGTGCCAGCAGCTCCCGGACAGGGAGGGAGCAGTACTTC.

This chain joins TRBV29-1 and TRBJ1-5; D perhaps matches TRBD1 (6 bases). V gave up 6 bases and J gave up 2 bases, with 11 bases separating them. In germline, CDR1 is SQVTM, CDR2 ANQGSEA. CDR3 length equals 13 residues. In DNA form, the CDR3 reads TGCAGCGTACAGGGTCTTGGCAATCAGCCCCAGCATTTT. Amino acid sequence: CSVQGLGNQPQHF.

The chain is built from TRBV19 and TRBJ1-4; D gene uncertain. With 3 bases removed from V and 0 bases from J, the gap between germline ends came to 5 bases. Germline V gene data show CDR1 as LNHDA and CDR2 as SQIVND (reference sequence). The CDR3 is 14 residues long. The CDR3 loop reads CASSMGATNEKLFF. In nucleotides, the CDR3 is TGTGCCAGTAGTATGGGAGCAACTAATGAAAAACTGTTTTTT.

The rearrangement joins TRBV11-2 to TRBJ2-5; D not resolved. Germline CDR1 and CDR2: SGHAT and FQNNGV. V was pared by 2 bases and J by 7 bases, with 14 bases between. This CDR3 is built from 14 residues. The CDR3 protein is CASSLRPAVGTQYF. The CDR3 DNA is TGTGCCAGCAGCTTACGCCCGGCGGTGGGGACCCAGTACTTC.

The chain uses TRBV7-2 and TRBJ2-2; possibly TRBD1 for D (6 bases). This CDR3 has 14 amino acids. Germline CDR1 reads SGHTA; CDR2 reads FQGNSA. V lost 6 bases and J 4 bases, leaving 12 bases between the germline ends. This CDR3 is CASRRGGTTGELFF. In DNA, the CDR3 is TGTGCCAGCAGGAGAGGGGGTACCACCGGGGAGCTGTTTTTT.

This clone appeared once. This sequence joins TRBV4-3 and TRBJ2-1; 7 positions match TRBD2. CDR3 length: 17 amino acids. J was trimmed by 9 bases and V by 1 base; bases with no gene match: 15. CDR1 is LGHNA, CDR2 YSLEER, per germline. CDR3 sequence reads: CASSQGRILRERGEQFF. The CDR3, as DNA: TGCGCCAGCAGCCAAGGAAGAATCTTGCGGGAGAGGGGTGAGCAGTTCTTC.

V is TRBV4-1 and J is TRBJ2-3, with 9 bases aligning to TRBD2. V trimming: 3 bases; J trimming: 3 bases; junction bases outside the gene matches: 1. Germline loops: CDR1 MGHRA, CDR2 YSYEKL. The CDR3 spans 14 residues. CDR3 sequence (DNA): TGCGCCAGCAGCCACGGACTAGCGACAGATACGCAGTATTTT. Translation gives CASSHGLATDTQYF.

This chain joins TRBV5-8 and TRBJ2-2; 10 nucleotides match TRBD2. Germline V gene lookup returns CDR1 SGHTS and CDR2 YDEGEE. This CDR3 is built from 17 residues. V lost 1 base, J lost 6 bases, and 9 bases stayed unmatched. DNA for the CDR3: TGTGCCAGCAGCTTGCTTATAACTAGCGGGACGGCCGGGGAGCTGTTTTTT. Translation: CASSLLITSGTAGELFF.